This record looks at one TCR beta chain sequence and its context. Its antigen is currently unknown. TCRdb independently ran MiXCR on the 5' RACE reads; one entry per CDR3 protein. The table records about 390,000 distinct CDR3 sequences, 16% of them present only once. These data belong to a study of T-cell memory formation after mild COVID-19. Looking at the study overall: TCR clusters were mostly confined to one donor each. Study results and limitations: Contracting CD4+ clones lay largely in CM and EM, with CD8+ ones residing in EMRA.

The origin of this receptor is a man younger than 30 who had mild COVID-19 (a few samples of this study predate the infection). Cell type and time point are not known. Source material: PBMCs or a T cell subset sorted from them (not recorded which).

The CDR3 coding sequence is TGTGCCAGCAGCTTATCGGCCGAGACCCAGTACTTC. This gives the protein CASSLSAETQYF. The chain carries TRBV7-9 and TRBJ2-5, with D unclear. Between the trimmed V and J ends, which lost 2 bases and 5 bases, there was a span of 6 bases. Germline CDR1 reads SEHNR; CDR2 reads FQNEAQ (reference sequence). The CDR3 is 12 amino acids.